This entry is about one T cell receptor beta chain. This sample stems from a study of blood T cell repertoires in COVID-19. With 3 bases removed from V and 2 bases from J, the gap between germline ends came to 16 bases. Per germline, CDR1 MNHEY and CDR2 SVGEGT. CDR3 length: 16 amino acids. Original methodology: Reference gene primers were amplified, and this amplification served to estimate nucleated cell counts. The data were produced by immunoSEQ multiplex PCR, yet TCRdb's version contains in-frame clones alone and is incomplete. V and J calls plus clone size are reproduced from that table; the DNA served to infer D and trimming. The table includes 60,000 to 75,000 clones, more than 85% detected once. Seattle's cohort entered during active infection and was followed longitudinally.

The TCR originated in a man aged 35 to 55 with COVID-19, enrolled during active disease. Sequencing used peripheral blood. The rearrangement joins TRBV6-2 or TRBV6-3 to TRBJ2-5; possible D gene TRBD1, 6 bases. The CDR3 nucleotides read TGTGCCAGCAGTTATGGTCCAGGGGTTCGGCAAGAGACCCAGTACTTC. Residues: CASSYGPGVRQETQYF.